This is a list of T cell receptor beta chains from one sample in a study of follicular helper T cells after annual influenza vaccination. Sequencing was performed with immunoSEQ multiplex PCR; in TCRdb, only in-frame clones are kept and a portion is missing. The sample contains several thousand clones, almost 80% of which appear only once. The source material was CXCR5+ CD38- circulating T follicular helper cells from blood, sampled on the day of influenza vaccination. These receptors came from an adult who received the influenza vaccine. The CDR3 runs from the conserved cysteine through the conserved F or W. Fields, in order: J gene, clone size, V gene, D gene, CDR3 protein, CDR3 DNA. A D gene is named only where the DNA matches it firmly. Clone sizes are given selectively: once, few, many, or a class where the clone is expanded.

>TRBJ2-1|NA|TRBV7-2|NA
CASSLPPGGQRGDEQFF
TGTGCCAGCAGCTTACCCCCCGGGGGTCAAAGGGGGGATGAGCAGTTCTTC
>TRBJ2-1|NA|TRBV4-1|NA
CASSVVTGAYNEQFF
TGCGCCAGCAGCGTGGTAACCGGGGCCTACAATGAGCAGTTCTTC
>TRBJ1-4|NA|TRBV30|NA
CAWSVRGVLEKLFF
TGTGCCTGGAGTGTACGAGGGGTTCTCGAAAAACTGTTTTTT
>TRBJ1-2|NA|TRBV20-1|NA
CSANPDTF
TGCAGTGCTAACCCTGACACCTTC
>TRBJ1-1|NA|TRBV7-2|NA
CASSLGQSNTEAFF
TGTGCCAGCAGCTTAGGGCAGTCGAACACTGAAGCTTTCTTT
>TRBJ1-6|NA|TRBV7-8|TRBD1
CASSPGGSNSPLHF
TGTGCCAGCAGTCCAGGGGGCTCTAATTCACCCCTCCACTTT
>TRBJ2-7|NA|TRBV6-6|NA
CASSYSEGYEQYF
TGTGCCAGCAGTTACTCGGAGGGCTACGAGCAGTACTTC
>TRBJ2-7|few|TRBV9|TRBD1
CASSVSSTGTYEQYF
TGTGCCAGCAGCGTCTCCTCGACAGGGACCTACGAGCAGTACTTC
>TRBJ1-1|NA|TRBV29-1|TRBD1
CSVQGDRGHGSTEAFF
TGCAGCGTTCAAGGGGACAGGGGGCACGGGAGCACTGAAGCTTTCTTT
>TRBJ1-4|NA|TRBV5-8|NA
CASSGDSSNEKLFF
TGTGCCAGCAGCGGTGACAGCTCTAATGAAAAACTGTTTTTT
>TRBJ2-7|NA|TRBV5-1|TRBD2
CASSLAGTSGKDEQYF
TGCGCCAGCAGCTTGGCCGGGACTAGCGGGAAAGACGAGCAGTACTTC
>TRBJ2-1|NA|TRBV10-3|TRBD2
CAISEREGENEQFF
TGTGCCATCAGCGAGCGGGAGGGTGAGAATGAGCAGTTCTTC
>TRBJ2-3|NA|TRBV6-1|NA
CASSDRDGTDTQYF
TGTGCCAGCAGTGACAGGGACGGGACAGATACGCAGTATTTT
>TRBJ2-3|NA|TRBV4-3|NA
CASSQDISSTDTQYF
TGCGCCAGCAGCCAAGATATTTCTAGCACAGATACGCAGTATTTT
>TRBJ2-1|NA|TRBV19|NA
CASSIPPHEQFF
TGTGCCAGTAGTATACCACCACATGAGCAGTTCTTC
>TRBJ1-2|NA|TRBV7-8|NA
CASSAQAGLYGYTF
TGTGCCAGCAGCGCCCAGGCGGGGTTATATGGCTACACCTTC
>TRBJ1-6|NA|TRBV6-1|NA
CASSEGGGSPLHF
TGTGCCAGCAGTGAAGGTGGCGGTTCACCCCTCCACTTT
>TRBJ2-1|NA|TRBV19|TRBD2
CASSIAGASYNEQFF
TGTGCCAGTAGCATAGCGGGGGCGTCCTACAATGAGCAGTTCTTC
>TRBJ2-7|NA|TRBV10-3|TRBD2
CAISGAGGPEQYF
TGTGCCATCAGTGGTGCGGGAGGACCCGAGCAGTACTTC
>TRBJ1-4|NA|TRBV28|NA
CASSPPFMGARQTNEKLFF
TGTGCCAGCAGTCCTCCTTTCATGGGTGCGAGACAGACTAATGAAAAACTGTTTTTT
>TRBJ1-3|NA|TRBV6-6|NA
CASSYRSLSGNTIYF
TGTGCCAGCAGTTACCGATCCCTCTCTGGAAACACCATATATTTT
>TRBJ1-2|NA|TRBV19|TRBD1
CASRGKGAYGYTF
TGTGCCAGTAGAGGGAAGGGGGCCTACGGCTACACCTTC
>TRBJ1-1|few|TRBV5-4|TRBD1
CASSPNPDRVNTEAFF
TGTGCCAGCAGCCCAAACCCGGACAGGGTAAACACTGAAGCTTTCTTT
>TRBJ2-7|NA|TRBV28|TRBD2
CASSLAVWGEQYF
TGTGCCAGCAGTCTAGCGGTGTGGGGGGAGCAGTACTTC
>TRBJ2-2|NA|TRBV30|TRBD2
CAWNWRLAGGQAGELFF
TGTGCCTGGAACTGGAGACTAGCGGGGGGGCAGGCCGGGGAGCTGTTTTTT
>TRBJ2-7|NA|TRBV5-1|TRBD2
CASSSGTSGSEQYF
TGCGCCAGCAGCTCGGGGACTAGCGGGAGCGAGCAGTACTTC
>TRBJ2-5|once|TRBV6-1|NA
CASMGGIETQYF
TGTGCCAGCATGGGGGGCATAGAGACCCAGTACTTC
>TRBJ2-1|NA|TRBV18|TRBD2
CASTPPGLARNEQFF
TGTGCCAGCACTCCCCCGGGACTAGCAAGGAATGAGCAGTTCTTC
>TRBJ1-1|few|TRBV20-1|NA
CSAPREVLAFF
TGCAGTGCTCCCAGGGAGGTGTTGGCTTTCTTT
>TRBJ2-5|NA|TRBV7-2|NA
CASSPEIQETQYF
TGTGCCAGCAGCCCGGAGATACAAGAGACCCAGTACTTC
>TRBJ1-4|NA|TRBV4-3|NA
CASSQVGTLATNEKLFF
TGCGCCAGCAGCCAAGTGGGGACGCTGGCAACTAATGAAAAACTGTTTTTT
>TRBJ2-6|NA|TRBV4-3|TRBD1
CASSQATKGAAAGANVLTF
TGCGCCAGCAGCCAAGCTACCAAGGGGGCCGCCGCTGGGGCCAACGTCCTGACTTTC
>TRBJ1-2|NA|TRBV7-9|NA
CASSFQGFDYGYTF
TGTGCCAGCAGCTTCCAGGGTTTTGACTATGGCTACACCTTC
>TRBJ2-5|NA|TRBV10-3|TRBD1
CATRDRQETQYF
TGTGCCACCCGGGACAGGCAAGAGACCCAGTACTTC
>TRBJ1-6|once|TRBV30|NA
CASRHTAGNSPLHF
TGTGCTTCGAGGCACACTGCGGGGAATTCACCCCTCCACTTT
>TRBJ2-7|NA|TRBV27|NA
CASSLQGIGVYEQYF
TGTGCCAGCAGTTTACAGGGAATCGGGGTCTACGAGCAGTACTTC
>TRBJ2-1|NA|TRBV6-5|NA
CANPMWGASYGEQFF
TGTGCCAACCCGATGTGGGGGGCCTCGTACGGTGAGCAGTTCTTC
>TRBJ1-5|NA|TRBV19|NA
CASTIPGEPQHF
TGTGCCAGTACTATTCCAGGAGAGCCCCAGCATTTT
>TRBJ1-5|NA|TRBV28|NA
CASSLGGGNNQPQHF
TGTGCCAGCAGTCTGGGGGGAGGAAACAATCAGCCCCAGCATTTT
>TRBJ2-5|NA|TRBV29-1|NA
CSVDWGQETQYF
TGCAGCGTTGATTGGGGACAAGAGACCCAGTACTTC
>TRBJ2-1|NA|TRBV6-4|TRBD2
CASSLSGSGSYNEQFF
TGTGCCAGCAGTCTGAGCGGGAGCGGGTCCTACAATGAGCAGTTCTTC
>TRBJ2-2|once|TRBV5-5|NA
CASSPKGGAGTGELFF
TGTGCCAGCAGTCCGAAGGGCGGGGCCGGTACCGGGGAGCTGTTTTTT
>TRBJ1-6|NA|TRBV2|NA
CASQGAGYSPLHF
TGTGCCAGCCAAGGGGCGGGTTATTCACCCCTCCACTTT
>TRBJ2-3|NA|TRBV4-1|TRBD2
CASSMGQGASGGASDTQYF
TGCGCCAGCAGCATGGGCCAGGGGGCTAGCGGGGGGGCATCAGATACGCAGTATTTT
>TRBJ2-7|NA|TRBV7-6|TRBD2
CASSRAGLTYEQYF
TGTGCCAGCAGCCGAGCGGGACTCACCTACGAGCAGTACTTC
>TRBJ2-1|NA|TRBV4-3|TRBD1
CASSHAGTGSLGEQFF
TGCGCCAGCAGCCACGCCGGGACAGGGTCGTTGGGTGAGCAGTTCTTC
>TRBJ2-1|NA|TRBV2|TRBD2
CASLQGLAGKNEQFF
TGTGCCAGCTTGCAGGGACTAGCGGGAAAGAATGAGCAGTTCTTC
>TRBJ2-5|NA|TRBV9|TRBD1
CASSLGQGNQETQYF
TGTGCCAGCAGCTTGGGACAGGGCAATCAAGAGACCCAGTACTTC
>TRBJ1-6|NA|TRBV14|NA
CASSNRVQNSPLHF
TGTGCCAGCAGCAACAGGGTCCAGAATTCACCCCTCCACTTT
>TRBJ1-4|NA|TRBV6-1|NA
CASSGGGLGEKLFF
TGTGCCAGCAGTGGAGGTGGTTTAGGAGAAAAACTGTTTTTT
>TRBJ2-7|NA|TRBV11-2|NA
CASSAHRIGEQYF
TGTGCCAGCAGCGCACACAGGATTGGGGAGCAGTACTTC
>TRBJ1-2|NA|TRBV4-3|NA
CASSQDMGQSGYGYTF
TGCGCCAGCAGCCAAGATATGGGCCAATCCGGCTATGGCTACACCTTC
>TRBJ1-5|NA|TRBV19|NA
CASSISRTAYSNQPQHF
TGTGCCAGTAGTATTTCTCGGACGGCTTATAGCAATCAGCCCCAGCATTTT
>TRBJ1-4|NA|TRBV28|TRBD1
CASSSTGAGDNEKLFF
TGTGCCAGCAGTTCTACAGGGGCCGGTGATAATGAAAAACTGTTTTTT
>TRBJ1-4|few|TRBV4-2|TRBD1
CASSQGGQGDEKLFF
TGTGCCAGCAGCCAGGGGGGACAGGGGGATGAAAAACTGTTTTTT